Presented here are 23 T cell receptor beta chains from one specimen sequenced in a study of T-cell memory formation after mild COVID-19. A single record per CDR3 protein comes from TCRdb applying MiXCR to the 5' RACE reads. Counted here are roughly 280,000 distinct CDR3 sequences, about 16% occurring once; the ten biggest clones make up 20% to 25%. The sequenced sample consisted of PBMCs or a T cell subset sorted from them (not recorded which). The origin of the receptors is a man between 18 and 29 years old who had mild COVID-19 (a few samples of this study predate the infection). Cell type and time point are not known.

The CDR3 is CASSRTTQETQYF. CDR3 sequence (DNA): TGCGCCAGCAGCAGGACTACCCAAGAGACCCAGTACTTC. The genes are TRBV5-1 and TRBJ2-5; D might be TRBD2 (6 bases). CDR1 is SGHRS, CDR2 YFSETQ, per germline. V was trimmed by 4 bases and J by 1 base, leaving 8 bases between them. This CDR3 has 13 residues.

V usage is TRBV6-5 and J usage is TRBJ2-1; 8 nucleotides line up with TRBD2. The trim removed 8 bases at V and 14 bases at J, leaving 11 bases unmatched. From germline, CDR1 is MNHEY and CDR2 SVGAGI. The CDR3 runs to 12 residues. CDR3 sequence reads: CASGGYRTSKFF. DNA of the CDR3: TGTGCCAGCGGGGGTTATCGGACTAGCAAGTTCTTC.

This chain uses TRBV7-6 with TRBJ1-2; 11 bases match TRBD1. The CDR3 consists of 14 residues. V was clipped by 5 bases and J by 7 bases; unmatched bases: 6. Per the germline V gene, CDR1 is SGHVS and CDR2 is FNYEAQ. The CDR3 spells CASSLGQGAFGYTF. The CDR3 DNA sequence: TGTGCCAGCAGCCTTGGACAGGGGGCTTTTGGCTACACCTTC.

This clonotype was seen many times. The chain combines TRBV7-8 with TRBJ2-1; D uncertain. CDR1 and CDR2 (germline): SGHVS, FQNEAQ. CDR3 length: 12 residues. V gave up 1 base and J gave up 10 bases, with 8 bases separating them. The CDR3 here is CASSLGSKEQFF. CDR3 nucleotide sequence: TGTGCCAGCAGCTTAGGCTCGAAAGAGCAGTTCTTC. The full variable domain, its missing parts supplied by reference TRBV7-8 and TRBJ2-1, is GAGVSQSPRYKVAKRGQDVALRCDPISGHVSLFWYQQALGQGPEFLTYFQNEAQLDKSGLPSDRFFAERPEGSVSTLKIQRTQQEDSAVYLCASSLGSKEQFFGPGTRLTVL.

The CDR3 protein is CASSHSGTQETQYF. The CDR3 region has the DNA TGTGCCAGCAGTCATAGCGGGACACAAGAGACCCAGTACTTC. The rearrangement joins TRBV12-3 or TRBV12-4 to TRBJ2-5; 8 nucleotides line up with TRBD2. This CDR3 comprises 14 residues. Trimming at V came to 5 bases and at J to 2 bases, leaving 4 bases not matched to a gene.

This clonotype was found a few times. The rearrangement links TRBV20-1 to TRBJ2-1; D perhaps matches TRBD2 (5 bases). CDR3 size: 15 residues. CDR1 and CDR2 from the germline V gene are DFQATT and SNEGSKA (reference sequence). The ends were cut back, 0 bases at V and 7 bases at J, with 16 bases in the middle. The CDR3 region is CSARDMGSPGNEQFF. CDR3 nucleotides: TGCAGTGCTAGAGACATGGGGTCCCCGGGGAATGAGCAGTTCTTC.

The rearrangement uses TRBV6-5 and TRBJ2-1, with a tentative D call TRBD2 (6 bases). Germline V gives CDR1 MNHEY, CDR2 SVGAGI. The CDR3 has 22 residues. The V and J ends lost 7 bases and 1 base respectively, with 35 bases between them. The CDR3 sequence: CASTPTGAVRGRTSPSYNEQFF. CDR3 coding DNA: TGTGCCAGCACTCCTACTGGGGCAGTCCGGGGGAGGACCTCACCTTCCTACAATGAGCAGTTCTTC.

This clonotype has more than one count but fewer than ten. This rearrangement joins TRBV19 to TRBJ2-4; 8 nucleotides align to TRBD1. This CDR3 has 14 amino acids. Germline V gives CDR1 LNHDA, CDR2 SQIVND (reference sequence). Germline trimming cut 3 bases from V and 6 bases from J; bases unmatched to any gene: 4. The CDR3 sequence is CASSIQGAANIQYF. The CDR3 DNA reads TGTGCCAGTAGTATCCAGGGGGCCGCAAACATTCAGTACTTC.

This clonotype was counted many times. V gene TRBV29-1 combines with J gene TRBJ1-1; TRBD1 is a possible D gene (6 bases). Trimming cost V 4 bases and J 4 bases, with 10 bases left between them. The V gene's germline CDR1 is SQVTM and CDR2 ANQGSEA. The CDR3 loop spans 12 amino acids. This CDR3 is CSVGRGGTEAFF. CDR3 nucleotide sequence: TGCAGCGTTGGAAGGGGGGGCACTGAAGCTTTCTTT.

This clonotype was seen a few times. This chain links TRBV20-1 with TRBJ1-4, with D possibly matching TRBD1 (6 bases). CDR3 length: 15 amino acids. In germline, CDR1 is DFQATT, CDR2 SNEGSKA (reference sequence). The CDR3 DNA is TGCAGCCCCCTGGGGGGGGCGGAATTGGTTGAAAAACTGTTTTTT. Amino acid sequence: CSPLGGAELVEKLFF.

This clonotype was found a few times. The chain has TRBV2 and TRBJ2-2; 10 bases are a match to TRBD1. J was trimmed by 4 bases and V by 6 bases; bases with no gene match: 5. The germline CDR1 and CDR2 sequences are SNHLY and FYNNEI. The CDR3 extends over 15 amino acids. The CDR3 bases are TGTGCCAGCAGCTTCCGGGACAGGGGCACCGGGGAGCTGTTTTTT. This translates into CASSFRDRGTGELFF.

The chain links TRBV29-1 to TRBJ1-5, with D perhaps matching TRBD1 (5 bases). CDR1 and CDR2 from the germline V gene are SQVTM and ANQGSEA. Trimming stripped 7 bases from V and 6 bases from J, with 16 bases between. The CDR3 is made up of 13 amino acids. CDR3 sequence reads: CSAGTGDGQPQHF. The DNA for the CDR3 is TGCAGCGCCGGGACGGGGGACGGTCAGCCCCAGCATTTT.

CDR3 sequence (DNA): TGTGCCAGCAGCCCCGCCGCCCCTCCTCAGAAACTCAATGAGCAGTTCTTC. It yields the protein CASSPAAPPQKLNEQFF. The chain is built from TRBV7-2 and TRBJ2-1; D gene ambiguous. V shed 5 bases and J shed 6 bases, with 23 bases lying between them. Germline loops: CDR1 SGHTA, CDR2 FQGNSA. The CDR3 runs to 17 residues.

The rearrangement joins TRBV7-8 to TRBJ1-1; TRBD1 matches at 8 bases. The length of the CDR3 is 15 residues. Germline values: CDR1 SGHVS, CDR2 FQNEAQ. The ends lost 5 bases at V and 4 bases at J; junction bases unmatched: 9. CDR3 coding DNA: TGTGCCAGCAGCCCACAGGGGGGGGTGGTCACTGAAGCTTTCTTT. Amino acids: CASSPQGGVVTEAFF. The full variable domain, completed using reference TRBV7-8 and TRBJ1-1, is GAGVSQSPRYKVAKRGQDVALRCDPISGHVSLFWYQQALGQGPEFLTYFQNEAQLDKSGLPSDRFFAERPEGSVSTLKIQRTQQEDSAVYLCASSPQGGVVTEAFFGQGTRLTVV.

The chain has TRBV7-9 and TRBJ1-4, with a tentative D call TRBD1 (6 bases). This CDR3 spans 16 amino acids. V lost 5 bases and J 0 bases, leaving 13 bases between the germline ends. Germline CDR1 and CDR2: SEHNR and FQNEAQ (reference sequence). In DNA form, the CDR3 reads TGTGCCAGCAGCATCACCAGGGGCGCAACTAATGAAAAACTGTTTTTT. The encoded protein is CASSITRGATNEKLFF.

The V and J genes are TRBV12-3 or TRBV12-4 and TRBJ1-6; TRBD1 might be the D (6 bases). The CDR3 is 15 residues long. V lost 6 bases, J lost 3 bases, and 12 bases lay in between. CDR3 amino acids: CASRPDRRYNSPLHF. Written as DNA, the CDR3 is TGTGCCAGCAGACCCGACAGGCGCTATAATTCACCCCTCCACTTT.

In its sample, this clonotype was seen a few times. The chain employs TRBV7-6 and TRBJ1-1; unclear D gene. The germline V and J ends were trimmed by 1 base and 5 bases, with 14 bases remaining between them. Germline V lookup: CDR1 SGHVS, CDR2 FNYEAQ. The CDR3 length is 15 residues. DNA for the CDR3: TGTGCCAGCAGCTTAGTCTTTCCCTTGGGGACTGAAGCTTTCTTT. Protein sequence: CASSLVFPLGTEAFF.

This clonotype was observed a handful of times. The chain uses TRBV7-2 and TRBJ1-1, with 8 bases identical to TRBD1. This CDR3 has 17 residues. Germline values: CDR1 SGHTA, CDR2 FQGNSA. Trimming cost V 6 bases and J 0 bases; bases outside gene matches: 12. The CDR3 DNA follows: TGTGCCAGCAGGGGAGACAGGGGCAATTTACTGAACACTGAAGCTTTCTTT. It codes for CASRGDRGNLLNTEAFF.

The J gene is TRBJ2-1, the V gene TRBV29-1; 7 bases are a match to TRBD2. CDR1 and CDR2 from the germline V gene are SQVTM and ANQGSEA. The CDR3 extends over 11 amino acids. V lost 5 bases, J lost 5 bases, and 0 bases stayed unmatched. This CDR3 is CSVRGDNEQFF. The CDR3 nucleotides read TGCAGCGTTCGGGGGGACAATGAGCAGTTCTTC.

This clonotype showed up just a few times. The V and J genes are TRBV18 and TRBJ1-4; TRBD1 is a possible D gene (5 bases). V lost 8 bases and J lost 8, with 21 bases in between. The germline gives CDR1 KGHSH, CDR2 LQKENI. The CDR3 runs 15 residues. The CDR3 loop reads CASAIGDAVWEKLFF. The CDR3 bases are TGTGCCAGCGCCATCGGGGACGCAGTTTGGGAAAAACTGTTTTTT.

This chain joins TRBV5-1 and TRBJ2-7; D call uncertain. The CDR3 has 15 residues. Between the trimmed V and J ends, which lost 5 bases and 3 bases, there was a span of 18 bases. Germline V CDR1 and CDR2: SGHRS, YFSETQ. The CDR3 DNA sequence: TGCGCCAGCAGGATCGTAACGTCCAGTAACTACGAGCAGTACTTC. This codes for CASRIVTSSNYEQYF.

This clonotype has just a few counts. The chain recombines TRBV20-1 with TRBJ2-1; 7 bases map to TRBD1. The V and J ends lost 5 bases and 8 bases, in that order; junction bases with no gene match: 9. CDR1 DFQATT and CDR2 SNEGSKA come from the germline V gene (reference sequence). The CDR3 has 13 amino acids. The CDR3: CSALTGLTDEQFF. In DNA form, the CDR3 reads TGCAGTGCTCTGACAGGGCTCACGGATGAGCAGTTCTTC.

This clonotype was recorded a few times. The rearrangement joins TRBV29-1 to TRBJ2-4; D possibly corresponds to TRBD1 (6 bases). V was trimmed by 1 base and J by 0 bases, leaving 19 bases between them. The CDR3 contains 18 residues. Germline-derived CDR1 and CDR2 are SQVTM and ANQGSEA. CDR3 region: CSVEGTGSQSLAKNIQYF. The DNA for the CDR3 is TGCAGCGTTGAAGGAACAGGGAGCCAATCGTTAGCCAAAAACATTCAGTACTTC.